This TCR beta chain was observed in a study of blood T cell repertoires in COVID-19. Background on the study: Acute-phase and convalescent COVID-19 samples originated in the United States, Italy and Spain. Sample material is recorded as cDNA or gDNA derived from T cells, B-cell-depleted T cells, or PBMCs.

Trimming left V 4 bases short and J 3 bases short, with 17 bases between. Germline CDR1 and CDR2: SGHKS and YYEKEE (reference sequence). CDR3 length: 16 amino acids. The sample holds a few counts of this clone. The assay was immunoSEQ multiplex PCR, and TCRdb's table has in-frame clones only and misses some. Of roughly 120,000 clones in the sample, almost 90% were seen once. Followed longitudinally, the Seattle patients had been enrolled during active infection. The TCR was taken from a woman in her sixties or seventies with COVID-19, enrolled during active disease. The V call is TRBV5-5, the J call TRBJ1-5; no reliable D call. Sequenced sample: peripheral blood. The CDR3 sequence is CASSETPGPINQPQHF. The CDR3 bases are TGTGCCAGCAGCGAAACCCCAGGTCCGATCAATCAGCCCCAGCATTTT.